This T cell receptor beta chain was observed in a study of human T cells and chemical hapten exposure. For the library, individual cDNA molecules each received unique molecular identifiers. A single record per CDR3 protein comes from TCRdb applying MiXCR to the RACE reads. The data show some 89,000 distinct CDR3 sequences, with around a quarter seen just once and about 9.4% held by the top ten. In germline, CDR1 is MNHEY, CDR2 SVGAGI. The CDR3 is made up of 14 amino acids. The J segment lost 7 bases and the V segment lost 8 bases, leaving 4 bases of the junction unmatched. The time point here: patch test 3, about 24 weeks after DPC sensitization. The treatment: therapeutic diphenylcyclopropenone sensitization with weekly scalp DPC.

The sequence was collected from a man aged 35-49 years with alopecia areata. Some clones in this sample may be carry-over from other donors' samples. This specimen was whole blood, taken in connection with sensitization to the hapten diphenylcyclopropenone (DPC). The V call is TRBV6-5, the J call TRBJ2-1; TRBD2 aligns across 14 bases. The CDR3 sequence is CASRGLAGGNEQFF. DNA for the CDR3: TGTGCCAGCCGCGGACTAGCGGGAGGAAATGAGCAGTTCTTC.